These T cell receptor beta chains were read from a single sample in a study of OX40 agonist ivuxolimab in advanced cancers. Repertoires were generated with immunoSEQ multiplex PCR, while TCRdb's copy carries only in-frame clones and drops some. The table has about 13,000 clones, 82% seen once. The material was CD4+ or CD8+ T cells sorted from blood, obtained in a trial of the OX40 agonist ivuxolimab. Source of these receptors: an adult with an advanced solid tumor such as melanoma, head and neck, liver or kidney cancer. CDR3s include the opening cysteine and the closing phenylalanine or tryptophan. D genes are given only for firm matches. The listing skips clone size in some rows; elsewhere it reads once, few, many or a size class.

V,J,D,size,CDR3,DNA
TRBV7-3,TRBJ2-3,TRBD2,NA,CASSSLAGGGYTQYF,TGTGCCAGCAGCTCACTAGCGGGAGGGGGGTATACGCAGTATTTT
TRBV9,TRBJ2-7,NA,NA,CASSVGGGLYEQYF,TGTGCCAGCAGCGTAGGAGGGGGACTCTACGAGCAGTACTTC
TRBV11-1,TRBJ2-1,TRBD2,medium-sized,CASSLAGGPSNEQFF,TGTGCCAGCAGTCTAGCGGGAGGGCCCTCAAATGAGCAGTTCTTC
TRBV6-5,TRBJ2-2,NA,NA,CASREHPYTGELFF,TGTGCCAGCAGGGAACACCCGTACACCGGGGAGCTGTTTTTT
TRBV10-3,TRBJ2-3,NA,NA,CAISRSGDTQYF,TGTGCCATCAGCCGTAGTGGCGATACGCAGTATTTT
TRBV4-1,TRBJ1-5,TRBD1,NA,CASSQTGVNQPQHF,TGCGCCAGCAGCCAAACAGGGGTTAATCAGCCCCAGCATTTT
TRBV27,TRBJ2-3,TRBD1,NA,CASSSLDRVTDTQYF,TGTGCCAGCAGTTCGTTGGACAGGGTCACAGATACGCAGTATTTT
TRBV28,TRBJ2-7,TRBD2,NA,CASSPGGYEQYF,TGTGCCAGCAGTCCGGGGGGCTACGAGCAGTACTTC
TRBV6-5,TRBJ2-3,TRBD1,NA,CASNHRGLTDTQYF,TGTGCCAGCAACCACAGGGGGCTCACAGATACGCAGTATTTT
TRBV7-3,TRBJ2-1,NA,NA,CASRGDSYNEQFF,TGTGCCAGCAGGGGGGATTCCTACAATGAGCAGTTCTTC
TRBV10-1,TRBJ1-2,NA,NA,CASSPQGNYGYTF,TGCGCCAGCAGTCCACAGGGCAACTATGGCTACACCTTC
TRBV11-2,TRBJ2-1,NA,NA,CASSLGGLGGWNNEQFF,TGTGCCAGCAGCTTAGGGGGTTTAGGTGGGTGGAACAATGAGCAGTTCTTC
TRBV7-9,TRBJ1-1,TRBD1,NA,CASSLVSEGATEAFF,TGTGCCAGCAGCTTAGTTTCTGAGGGGGCGACTGAAGCTTTCTTT
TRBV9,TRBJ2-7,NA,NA,CASSVGLSKQYF,TGTGCCAGCAGCGTAGGACTGTCCAAGCAGTACTTC
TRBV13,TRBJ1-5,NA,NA,CASSPYGGQPQHF,TGTGCCAGCAGCCCCTACGGAGGTCAGCCCCAGCATTTT
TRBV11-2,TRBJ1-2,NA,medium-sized,CASSLGGSYGYTF,TGTGCCAGCAGCTTAGGGGGGAGCTATGGCTACACCTTC